This record concerns one TCR beta chain sequence. In the authors' methods: Counts of nucleated cells, estimated from reference gene primer amplification, were obtained. The repertoire was sequenced with immunoSEQ multiplex PCR; TCRdb's copy has only in-frame clones and lacks some. The D gene and trimming were derived from the DNA, and the V and J assignments and clone size from that table. Of more than 130,000 clones in the sample, about 84% were seen once. This record comes from a study of blood T cell repertoires in COVID-19. The CDR3 is made up of 15 amino acids. Trimming left V 2 bases short and J 2 bases short, with 11 bases between. Germline values: CDR1 LGHDT, CDR2 YNNKEL (reference sequence).

This sequence was found in a woman older than 75 in a cohort sampled during active or convalescent COVID-19. This chain uses TRBV3-1 (or the pseudogene TRBV3-2) with TRBJ2-3, with a tentative D call TRBD2 (5 bases). The sample taken for sequencing was peripheral blood. The CDR3 DNA sequence: TGTGCCAGCAGCCAATTCCGGGGAAACACAGATACGCAGTATTTT. Encoded protein: CASSQFRGNTDTQYF.